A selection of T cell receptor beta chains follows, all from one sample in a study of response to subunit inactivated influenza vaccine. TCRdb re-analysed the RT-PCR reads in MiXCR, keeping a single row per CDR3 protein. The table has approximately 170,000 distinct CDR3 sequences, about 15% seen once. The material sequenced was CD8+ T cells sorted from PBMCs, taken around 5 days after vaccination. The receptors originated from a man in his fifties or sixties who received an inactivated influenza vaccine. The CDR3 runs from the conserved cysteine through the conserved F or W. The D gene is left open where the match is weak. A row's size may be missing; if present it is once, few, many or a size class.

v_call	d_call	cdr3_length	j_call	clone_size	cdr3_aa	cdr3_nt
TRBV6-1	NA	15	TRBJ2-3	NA	CASSDSPSGRKAQYF	TGTGCCAGCAGTGATTCTCCAAGCGGGCGTAAGGCGCAGTATTTT
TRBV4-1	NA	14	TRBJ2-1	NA	CASSTGSAYNEQFF	TGCGCCAGCAGCACGGGGAGCGCCTACAATGAGCAGTTCTTC
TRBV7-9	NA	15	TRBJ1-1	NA	CASSPPGFGSTEAFF	TGTGCCAGCAGCCCACCAGGCTTTGGTAGCACTGAAGCTTTCTTT
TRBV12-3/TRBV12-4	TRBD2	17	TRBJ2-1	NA	CASIRSGLAGGIDEQFF	TGTGCCAGCATTCGTTCAGGACTAGCGGGAGGAATCGATGAGCAGTTCTTC
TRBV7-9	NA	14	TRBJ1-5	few	CASGDVYSNQPQHF	TGTGCCAGCGGGGACGTATATAGCAATCAGCCCCAGCATTTT
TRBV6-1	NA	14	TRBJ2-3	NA	CASSPDLNADTQYF	TGTGCCAGCAGTCCAGATCTGAATGCAGATACGCAGTATTTT
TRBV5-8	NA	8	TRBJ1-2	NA	CKGYGYTF	TGCAAGGGATATGGCTACACCTTC
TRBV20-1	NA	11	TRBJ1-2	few	CSARQEYGYTF	TGCAGTGCTAGACAGGAGTATGGCTACACCTTC
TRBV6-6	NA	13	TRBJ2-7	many	CASTYGPLYEQYF	TGTGCCAGCACTTACGGGCCGCTCTACGAGCAGTACTTC
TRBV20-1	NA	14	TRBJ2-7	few	CSASSGDGSYEQYF	TGCAGTGCTAGTAGTGGCGATGGGTCCTACGAGCAGTACTTC
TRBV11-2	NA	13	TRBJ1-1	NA	CASSLVMVSEAFF	TGTGCCAGCAGCTTAGTTATGGTCTCTGAAGCTTTCTTT
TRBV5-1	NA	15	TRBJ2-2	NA	CASSGIDAPTGELYF	TGCGCCAGCAGCGGAATAGACGCTCCCACCGGGGAGCTGTATTTT
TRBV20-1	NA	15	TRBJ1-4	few	CSARLLEGANEKLFF	TGCAGTGCTAGGCTCCTAGAGGGGGCTAATGAAAAACTGTTTTTT
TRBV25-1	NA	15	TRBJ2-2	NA	CASRDNLSNTGELFF	TGTGCCAGCCGGGACAACCTATCGAACACCGGGGAGCTGTTTTTT
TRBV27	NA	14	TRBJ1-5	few	CASSLGQHNQPQHF	TGTGCCAGCAGTTTAGGGCAGCACAATCAGCCCCAGCATTTT
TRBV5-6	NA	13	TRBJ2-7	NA	CASSVGSSYEQYF	TGTGCCAGCAGCGTCGGTAGCTCCTACGAGCAGTACTTC
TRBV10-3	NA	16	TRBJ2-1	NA	CATSLKGDLLDNEQFF	TGTGCCACCAGTCTTAAGGGGGACCTTTTGGACAATGAGCAGTTCTTC
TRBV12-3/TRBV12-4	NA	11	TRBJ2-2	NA	CASWGTGELFF	TGTGCCAGCTGGGGAACCGGGGAGCTGTTTTTT
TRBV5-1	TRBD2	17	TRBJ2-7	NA	CASSLALREGPLREQYF	TGCGCCAGCAGCTTGGCTCTGCGGGAGGGCCCACTACGGGAGCAGTACTTC
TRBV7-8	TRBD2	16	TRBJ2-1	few	CASSLGAGGGVHEQFF	TGTGCCAGCAGCTTAGGAGCGGGAGGAGGTGTACATGAGCAGTTCTTC
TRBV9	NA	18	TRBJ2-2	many	CASSVVSSVAANTGELFF	TGTGCCAGCAGCGTAGTTTCGTCGGTAGCGGCGAACACCGGGGAGCTGTTTTTT
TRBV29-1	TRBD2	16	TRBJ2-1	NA	CSVEDYERGSYNEQFF	TGCAGCGTTGAAGATTATGAGCGGGGCTCCTACAATGAGCAGTTCTTC
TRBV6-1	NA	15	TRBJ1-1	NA	CASSDPTGPNTEAFF	TGTGCCAGCAGTGACCCGACGGGCCCTAACACTGAAGCTTTCTTT
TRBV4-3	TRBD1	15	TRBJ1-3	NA	CASSLGTGTGNTIYF	TGCGCCAGCAGCCTCGGGACAGGGACTGGAAACACCATATATTTT
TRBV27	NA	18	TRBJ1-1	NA	CASSLYGSYFTENTEAFF	TGTGCCAGCAGTTTATATGGTTCGTATTTCACAGAGAACACTGAAGCTTTCTTT
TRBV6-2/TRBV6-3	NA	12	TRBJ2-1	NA	CASSYGFDLGFF	TGTGCCAGCAGTTACGGTTTCGACCTCGGGTTCTTC
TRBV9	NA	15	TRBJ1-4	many	CASSPLQTTNEKLFF	TGTGCCAGCAGCCCATTGCAAACAACTAATGAAAAACTGTTTTTT
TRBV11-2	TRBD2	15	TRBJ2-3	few	CASSSTRGGTDTQYF	TGTGCCAGCAGCTCAACGCGGGGGGGCACAGATACGCAGTATTTT
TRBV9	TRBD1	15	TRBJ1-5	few	CASSEGGGSNQPQHF	TGTGCCAGCAGTGAAGGGGGCGGCAGCAATCAGCCCCAGCATTTT
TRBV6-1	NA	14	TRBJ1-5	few	CASSEMGSNQPQHF	TGTGCCAGCAGTGAAATGGGTAGCAATCAGCCCCAGCATTTT
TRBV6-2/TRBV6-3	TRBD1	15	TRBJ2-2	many	CASSPPGQGTGELFF	TGTGCCAGCAGTCCACCGGGACAGGGCACCGGGGAGCTGTTTTTT
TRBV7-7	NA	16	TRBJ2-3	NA	CASSPDRERGVDTQYF	TGTGCTAGCTCGCCTGACCGAGAGAGGGGGGTAGATACGCAGTATTTT
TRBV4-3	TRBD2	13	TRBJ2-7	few	CASSQGRDYEQYF	TGCGCCAGCAGCCAGGGGAGGGATTACGAGCAGTACTTC
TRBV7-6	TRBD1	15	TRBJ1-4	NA	CASSPGTDSNEKLFF	TGTGCCAGCAGCCCTGGGACAGATTCTAATGAAAAACTGTTTTTT
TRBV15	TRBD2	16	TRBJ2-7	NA	CATSSWTSGAPYEQYF	TGTGCCACCAGCAGCTGGACTAGCGGGGCCCCCTACGAGCAGTACTTC
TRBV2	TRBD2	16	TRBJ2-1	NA	CASSDTLAGGPNEQFF	TGTGCCAGCAGTGACACCCTAGCGGGGGGGCCCAATGAGCAGTTCTTC
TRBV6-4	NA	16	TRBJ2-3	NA	CASSDSILDSTDTQYF	TGTGCCAGCAGTGACTCGATTTTGGACAGCACAGATACGCAGTATTTT
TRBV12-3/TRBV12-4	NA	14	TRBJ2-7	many	CASSLPGQRHEQYF	TGTGCCAGCAGTTTGCCCGGACAGCGTCACGAGCAGTACTTC
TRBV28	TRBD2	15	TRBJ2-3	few	CASSLWSREADTQYF	TGTGCCAGCAGTTTATGGAGTCGGGAGGCAGATACGCAGTATTTT
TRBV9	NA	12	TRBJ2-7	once	CTSSDGAGEQYF	TGTACCAGCAGCGACGGTGCGGGCGAGCAGTACTTC